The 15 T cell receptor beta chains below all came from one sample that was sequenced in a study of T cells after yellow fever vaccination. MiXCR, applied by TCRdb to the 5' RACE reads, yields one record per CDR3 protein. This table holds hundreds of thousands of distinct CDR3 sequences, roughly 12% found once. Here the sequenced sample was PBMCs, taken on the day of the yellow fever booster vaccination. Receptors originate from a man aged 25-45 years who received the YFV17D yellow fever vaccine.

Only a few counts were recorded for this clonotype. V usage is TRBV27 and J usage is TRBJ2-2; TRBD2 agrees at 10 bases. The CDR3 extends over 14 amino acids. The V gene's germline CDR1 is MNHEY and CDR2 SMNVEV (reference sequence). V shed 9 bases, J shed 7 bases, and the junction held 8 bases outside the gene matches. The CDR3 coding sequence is TGTGCCAGTACCGAGCGGGAGGGATACGGGGAGCTGTTTTTT. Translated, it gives CASTEREGYGELFF.

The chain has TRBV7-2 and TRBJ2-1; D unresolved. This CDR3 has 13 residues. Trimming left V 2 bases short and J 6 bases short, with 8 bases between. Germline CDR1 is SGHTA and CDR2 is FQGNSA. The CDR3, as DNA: TGTGCCAGCAGCTTAACTGTTTTCAATGAGCAGTTCTTC. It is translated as CASSLTVFNEQFF. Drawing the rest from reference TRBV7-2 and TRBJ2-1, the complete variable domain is GAGVSQSPSNKVTEKGKDVELRCDPISGHTALYWYRQSLGQGLEFLIYFQGNSAPDKSGLPSDRFSAERTGGSVSTLTIQRTQQEDSAVYLCASSLTVFNEQFFGPGTRLTVL.

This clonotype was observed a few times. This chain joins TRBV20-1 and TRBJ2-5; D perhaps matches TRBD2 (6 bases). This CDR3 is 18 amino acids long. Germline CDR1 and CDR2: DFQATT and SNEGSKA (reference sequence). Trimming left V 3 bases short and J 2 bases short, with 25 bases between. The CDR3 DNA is TGCAGTGCTAGTCGGCCGCTTCTCCCGGGGGACGCACAAGAGACCCAGTACTTC. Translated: CSASRPLLPGDAQETQYF.

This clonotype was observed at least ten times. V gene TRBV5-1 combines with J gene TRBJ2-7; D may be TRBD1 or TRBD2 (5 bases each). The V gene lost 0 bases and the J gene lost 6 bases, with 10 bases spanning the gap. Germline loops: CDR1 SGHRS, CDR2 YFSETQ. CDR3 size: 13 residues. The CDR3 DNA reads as TGCGCCAGCAGCTTGGAGGGTGGGGGCGAGCAGTACTTC. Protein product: CASSLEGGGEQYF.

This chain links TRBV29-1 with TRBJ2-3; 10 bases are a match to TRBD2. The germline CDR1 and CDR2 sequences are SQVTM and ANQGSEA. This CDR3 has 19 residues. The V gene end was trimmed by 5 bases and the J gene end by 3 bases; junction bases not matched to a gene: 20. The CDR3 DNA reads TGCAGCGTTCAACAGAGGGGGCTAAGGCTAGCGGGAGTGACAGATACGCAGTATTTT. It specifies CSVQQRGLRLAGVTDTQYF.

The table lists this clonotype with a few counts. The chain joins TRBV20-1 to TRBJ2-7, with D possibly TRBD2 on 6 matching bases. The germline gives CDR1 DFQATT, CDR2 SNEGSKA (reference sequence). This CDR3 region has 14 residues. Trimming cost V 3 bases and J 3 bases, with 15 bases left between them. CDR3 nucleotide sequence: TGCAGTGCTAGGCCGTCGGGGGAGGTCTACGAGCAGTACTTC. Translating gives CSARPSGEVYEQYF.

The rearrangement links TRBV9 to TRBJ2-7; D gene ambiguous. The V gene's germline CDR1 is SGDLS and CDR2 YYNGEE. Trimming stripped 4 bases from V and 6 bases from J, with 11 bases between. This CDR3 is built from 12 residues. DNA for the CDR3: TGTGCCAGCAGCCCAGCCTTCGGCGAGCAGTACTTC. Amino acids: CASSPAFGEQYF.

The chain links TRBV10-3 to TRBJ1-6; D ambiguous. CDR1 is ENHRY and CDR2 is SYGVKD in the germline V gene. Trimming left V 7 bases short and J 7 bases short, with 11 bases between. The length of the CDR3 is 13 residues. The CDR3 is CAIMGTGNSPLHF. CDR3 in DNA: TGTGCCATCATGGGCACCGGGAATTCACCCCTCCACTTT.

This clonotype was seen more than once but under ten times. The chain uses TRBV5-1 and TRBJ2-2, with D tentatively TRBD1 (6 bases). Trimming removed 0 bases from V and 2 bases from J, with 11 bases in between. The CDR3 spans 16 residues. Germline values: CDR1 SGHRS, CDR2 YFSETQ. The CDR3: CASSLEGHRNTGELFF. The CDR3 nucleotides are TGCGCCAGCAGCTTGGAGGGACACCGCAACACCGGGGAGCTGTTTTTT.

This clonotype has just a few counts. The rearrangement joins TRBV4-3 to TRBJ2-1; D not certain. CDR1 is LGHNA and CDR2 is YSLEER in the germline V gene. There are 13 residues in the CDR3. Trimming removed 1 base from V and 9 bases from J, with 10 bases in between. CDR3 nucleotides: TGCGCCAGCAGCCAAGCGAGGCTGGGTGAGCAGTTCTTC. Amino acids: CASSQARLGEQFF.

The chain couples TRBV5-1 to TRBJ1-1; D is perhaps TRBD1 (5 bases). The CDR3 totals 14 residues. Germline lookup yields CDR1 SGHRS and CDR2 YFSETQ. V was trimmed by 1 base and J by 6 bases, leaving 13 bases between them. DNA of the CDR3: TGCGCCAGCAGCTTGTCGGGACTAAACCCTGAAGCTTTCTTT. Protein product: CASSLSGLNPEAFF.

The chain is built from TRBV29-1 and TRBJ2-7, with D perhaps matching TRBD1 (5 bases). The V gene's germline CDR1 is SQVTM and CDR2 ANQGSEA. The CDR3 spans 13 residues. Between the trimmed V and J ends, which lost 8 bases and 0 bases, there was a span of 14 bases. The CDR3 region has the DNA TGCAGCTTTACACAGGTCTTCTCCTACGAGCAGTACTTC. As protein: CSFTQVFSYEQYF.

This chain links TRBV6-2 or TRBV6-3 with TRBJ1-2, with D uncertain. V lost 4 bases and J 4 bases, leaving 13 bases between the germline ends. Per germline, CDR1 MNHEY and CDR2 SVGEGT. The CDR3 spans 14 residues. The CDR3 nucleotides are TGTGCCAGCAGTTCAGACGGGAGAGGCTATGGCTACACCTTC. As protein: CASSSDGRGYGYTF.

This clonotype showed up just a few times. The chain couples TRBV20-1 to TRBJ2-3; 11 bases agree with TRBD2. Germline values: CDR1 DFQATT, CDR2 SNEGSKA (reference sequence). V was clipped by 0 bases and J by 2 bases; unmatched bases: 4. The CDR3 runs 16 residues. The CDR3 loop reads CSARDLLAGATDTQYF. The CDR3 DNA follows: TGCAGTGCTAGAGATCTACTAGCGGGAGCCACAGATACGCAGTATTTT.

CDR3 residues: CASSLTGTIQETQYF. The CDR3, as DNA: TGTGCCAGCAGCTTAACCGGGACAATTCAAGAGACCCAGTACTTC. This chain links TRBV7-2 with TRBJ2-5; possibly TRBD1 for D (6 bases). Trimming removed 2 bases at V and 2 bases at J, with 12 bases between. The CDR3 has 15 amino acids. Looked up from germline, CDR1 is SGHTA and CDR2 is FQGNSA.